This paragraph covers one T cell receptor beta chain sequence. Measured with immunoSEQ multiplex PCR; TCRdb has only the in-frame clones, and not every one. The sample lists tens of thousands of clones, 91% occurring once. Germline V gene data show CDR1 as MGHRA and CDR2 as YSYEKL. Between the trimmed V and J ends, which lost 2 bases and 1 base, there was a span of 23 bases. This CDR3 spans 19 amino acids. This sample is drawn from a study of graft-versus-host responses after intestinal transplantation. The TCR originated in a human patient who received an intestinal transplant, so some T cells may come from the graft donor. Sequencing used PBMCs, obtained around 120 days after intestinal transplantation. The chain recombines TRBV4-1 with TRBJ1-2; D remains unclear. Here the CDR3 DNA reads TGCGCCAGCAGCCAATCGATTATCGGCAGATCCCCGCTTAACTATGGCTACACCTTC. Its protein product is CASSQSIIGRSPLNYGYTF.